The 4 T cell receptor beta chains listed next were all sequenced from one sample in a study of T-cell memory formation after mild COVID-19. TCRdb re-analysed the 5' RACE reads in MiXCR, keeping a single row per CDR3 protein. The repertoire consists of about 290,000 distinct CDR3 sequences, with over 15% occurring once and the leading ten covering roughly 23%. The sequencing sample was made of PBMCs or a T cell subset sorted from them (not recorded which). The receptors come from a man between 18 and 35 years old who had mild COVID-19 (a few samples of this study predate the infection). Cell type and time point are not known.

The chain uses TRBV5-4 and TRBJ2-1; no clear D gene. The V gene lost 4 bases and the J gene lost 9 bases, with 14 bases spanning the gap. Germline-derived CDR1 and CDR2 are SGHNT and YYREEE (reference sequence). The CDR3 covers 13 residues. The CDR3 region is CASSPADQVEQFF. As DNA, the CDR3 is TGTGCCAGCAGCCCGGCGGATCAGGTTGAGCAGTTCTTC.

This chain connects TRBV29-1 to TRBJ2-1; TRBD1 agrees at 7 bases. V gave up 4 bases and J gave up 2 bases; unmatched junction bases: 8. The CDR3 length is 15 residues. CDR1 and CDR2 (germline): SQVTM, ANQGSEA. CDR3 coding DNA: TGCAGCGTTGTAGGGGGCAGGGGGACCTACAATGAGCAGTTCTTC. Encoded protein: CSVVGGRGTYNEQFF.

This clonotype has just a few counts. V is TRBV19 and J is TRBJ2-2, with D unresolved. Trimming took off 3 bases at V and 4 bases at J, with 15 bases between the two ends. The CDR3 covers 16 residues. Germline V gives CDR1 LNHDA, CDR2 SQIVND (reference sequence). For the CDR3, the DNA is TGTGCCAGTAGTATTAGAAGGGATAAGGGCACCGGGGAGCTGTTTTTT. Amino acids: CASSIRRDKGTGELFF.

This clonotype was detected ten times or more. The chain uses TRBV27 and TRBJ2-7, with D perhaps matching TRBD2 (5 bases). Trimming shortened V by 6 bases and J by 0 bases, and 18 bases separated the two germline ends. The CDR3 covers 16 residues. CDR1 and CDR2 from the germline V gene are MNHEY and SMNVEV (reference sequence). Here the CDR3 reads CASSRGPRASSYEQYV. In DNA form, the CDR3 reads TGTGCCAGCAGCCGAGGACCGAGGGCGAGCTCCTACGAGCAGTACGTC.